This T cell receptor (beta chain) was found in a study of T cells in Graves' hyperthyroidism and ophthalmopathy. The CDR3 has 17 amino acids. CDR1 and CDR2 (germline): MNHEY, SVGEGT. The junction had 5 bases not matched to a gene; V was cut back by 2 bases and J by 1 base. Notes on the study in general: Blood shared most expanded thyroid clonotypes above 0.001.

The TCR beta CDR3 regions underwent amplification using RNA transcripts as the source. The HTBI set primed first-round TCR CDR3 RT-PCR. TCRdb reanalysed the multiplex PCR reads using MiXCR and keeps one entry per CDR3 protein. Here the sample spans hundreds of thousands of distinct CDR3 sequences, around 21% being singletons. In regard to this clonotype: Its antigen is not identified.

Extraction of PBMCs used about 9.2 ml of fresh peripheral blood. The V and J genes are TRBV6-2 or TRBV6-3 and TRBJ2-5, with TRBD2 matching 12 bases. Sequencing was carried out using blood. This TCR was sampled from a man aged 30 to 45 with Graves' ophthalmopathy. The CDR3 is CASSYPSGLAGQETQYF. CDR3 sequence (DNA): TGTGCCAGCAGTTACCCCTCGGGACTAGCGGGCCAAGAGACCCAGTACTTC.